Listed below are T cell receptor beta chains from one sample, sequenced in a study of T cell responses to AZD1222 COVID-19 vaccine. The method was immunoSEQ multiplex PCR; TCRdb's version includes in-frame clones alone and lacks a portion of them. This sample carries under 200,000 clones, roughly nine tenths of them seen once, and the ten largest clones take 1.5% to 2%. Sample: peripheral blood, taken on day 0 of AZD1222 vaccination. These receptors were collected from an adult in good health. The CDR3 runs from the conserved cysteine through the conserved F or W. D genes are given only for firm matches. Only some rows state a clone size, as once, few, many or a class for expanded clones.

J: TRBJ1-6
V: TRBV7-9
D: NA
size: NA
DNA: TGTGCCAGCAGCTTAGCGCGCATTGGGGATAGTAAGAATTCACCCCTCCACTTT
CDR3: CASSLARIGDSKNSPLHF

J: TRBJ2-7
V: TRBV6-5
D: NA
size: NA
DNA: TGTGCCAGCAGCCGGTTCTACGAGCAGTACTTC
CDR3: CASSRFYEQYF

J: TRBJ2-7
V: TRBV28
D: TRBD2
size: NA
DNA: TGTGCCAGCAGTCCGAAACGGGGGGTCGAGCAGTACTTC
CDR3: CASSPKRGVEQYF

J: TRBJ1-3
V: TRBV9
D: TRBD1
size: once
DNA: TGTGCCAGCAGCGTAGGAGGGACAGGGATCTCTGGAAACACCATATATTTT
CDR3: CASSVGGTGISGNTIYF

J: TRBJ2-3
V: TRBV9
D: TRBD2
size: NA
DNA: TGTGCCAGCAGCCCCCGGACTAGCGTATTAACAGATACGCAGTATTTT
CDR3: CASSPRTSVLTDTQYF

J: TRBJ1-5
V: TRBV11-2
D: TRBD1
size: NA
DNA: TGTGCCAGCAGCTTAGCGGGACAGGCAAATCAGCCCCAGCATTTT
CDR3: CASSLAGQANQPQHF

J: TRBJ2-7
V: TRBV18
D: NA
size: NA
DNA: TGTGCCAGCTCCCCAGGGCCGAACTACGAGCAGTACTTC
CDR3: CASSPGPNYEQYF

J: TRBJ2-3
V: TRBV28
D: NA
size: NA
DNA: TGTGCCAGCAGAGGATTGGGAGATACGCAGTATTTT
CDR3: CASRGLGDTQYF

J: TRBJ2-5
V: TRBV5-1
D: NA
size: NA
DNA: TGCGCCAGCAGCTTGCAGGGGATCCAAGAGACCCAGTACTTC
CDR3: CASSLQGIQETQYF

J: TRBJ1-2
V: TRBV11-2
D: NA
size: NA
DNA: TGTGCCAGCAGCCGAAGGGTGGGGGCGGACTCTGGCTACACCTTC
CDR3: CASSRRVGADSGYTF

J: TRBJ2-1
V: TRBV19
D: NA
size: NA
DNA: TGTGCCAGTAGATCACCCTACAATGAGCAGTTCTTC
CDR3: CASRSPYNEQFF

J: TRBJ1-2
V: TRBV19
D: NA
size: NA
DNA: TGTGCCAGTAGCCCCGGGACACTATTATTGAGTGACTACACCTTC
CDR3: CASSPGTLLLSDYTF

J: TRBJ2-1
V: TRBV6-2/TRBV6-3
D: TRBD1
size: NA
DNA: TGTGCCAGCAGTTACGTGGACAGGGCCTTCAATGAGCAGTTCTTC
CDR3: CASSYVDRAFNEQFF

J: TRBJ1-2
V: TRBV5-5
D: NA
size: NA
DNA: TGTGCCAGCAGCCCCAGGTTCGGGGGCGCTACTAATGGCTACACCTTC
CDR3: CASSPRFGGATNGYTF

J: TRBJ2-2
V: TRBV30
D: TRBD1
size: once
DNA: TGTGCCTGGAGTGGGCTTCCGGGACAGGGGGTCATCGGGGAGCTGTTTTTT
CDR3: CAWSGLPGQGVIGELFF

J: TRBJ2-7
V: TRBV5-4
D: TRBD2
size: NA
DNA: TGTGCCAGCCGGACTAGCGGGAGGAGCGAGCAGTACTTC
CDR3: CASRTSGRSEQYF

J: TRBJ1-1
V: TRBV6-2/TRBV6-3
D: TRBD1
size: NA
DNA: TGTGCCAGCAGTTACCGTAGGACAGGGACCACTGAAGCTTTCTTT
CDR3: CASSYRRTGTTEAFF